The 32 T cell receptor beta chains given below trace back to one sample, sequenced in a study of PD-1 blockade in classical Hodgkin lymphoma (dated by TCRdb to 2020 to 2021). Per the publication, the time point label means: cycle 1 day 1 (C1D1), immediately before nivolumab initiation. Every trial patient had relapsed following autologous stem cell transplantation, and prior brentuximab vedotin exposure was what differed among cohorts A, B and C. Library preparation employed the immunoSEQ multiplex PCR assay. Not all clones reach the TCRdb copy of this immuneACCESS table, which keeps in-frame sequences only. Checked studies attribute under half of the gap to unresolved V genes and leave the rest unexplained. Counted in this sample were 10,000 to 15,000 clones; 75% to 90% of them appeared once. Approximately 25% of the sample goes to the ten largest clones. This specimen consisted of peripheral blood mononuclear cells (PBMCs), obtained at baseline. These receptors originate from a human donor with classical Hodgkin lymphoma.

This clone was detected only a few times. This rearrangement joins TRBV6-6 to TRBJ2-2; weak D call: TRBD1 (6 bases). Looked up from germline, CDR1 is MNHNY and CDR2 is SVGAGI (reference sequence). The V and J ends lost 3 bases and 4 bases respectively, with 15 bases between them. The CDR3 consists of 16 residues. The DNA for the CDR3 is TGTGCCAGCAGTTATTCGGCATTGGGGGCCACCGGGGAGCTGTTTTTT. Protein sequence: CASSYSALGATGELFF.

The rearrangement joins TRBV13 to TRBJ2-3; D uncertain. Germline CDR1 and CDR2: PRHDT and FYEKMQ (reference sequence). This CDR3 is 12 amino acids long. Trimming pared 5 bases from V and 2 bases from J, leaving 5 bases between. The DNA for the CDR3 is TGTGCCAGCAGCACGGCCACAGATACGCAGTATTTT. Translated, it gives CASSTATDTQYF.

The chain couples TRBV7-8 to TRBJ1-5, with 9 bases fitting TRBD1. The trim removed 8 bases at V and 2 bases at J, leaving 7 bases unmatched. This CDR3 has 15 amino acids. Germline V gene data show CDR1 as SGHVS and CDR2 as FQNEAQ. The CDR3 nucleotides read TGTGCCAGCGGAAGAACAGGGGGCGGCAATCAGCCCCAGCATTTT. Protein product: CASGRTGGGNQPQHF.

This clone appeared a single time. This rearrangement joins TRBV27 to TRBJ1-1, with 8 nucleotides matching TRBD1. The CDR3 covers 14 residues. Unmatched junction bases numbered 5, after V lost 2 bases and J lost 6 bases. The germline CDR1 and CDR2 sequences are MNHEY and SMNVEV (reference sequence). The CDR3 DNA sequence: TGTGCCAGCAGTTTACCAGGGGGCAACTCTGAAGCTTTCTTT. Translated, it gives CASSLPGGNSEAFF.

The chain has TRBV6-1 and TRBJ2-2, with 7 bases matching TRBD1. Germline V gene sequence: CDR1 MNHNS, CDR2 SASEGT. The CDR3 totals 14 residues. The V gene end was trimmed by 2 bases and the J gene end by 6 bases; junction bases not matched to a gene: 3. CDR3 in amino acids: CASSEFQGAGELFF. The CDR3 DNA is TGTGCCAGCAGTGAATTCCAGGGGGCCGGGGAGCTGTTTTTT.

The V call is TRBV5-5, the J call TRBJ1-5; no clear D gene. Germline V gene sequence: CDR1 SGHKS, CDR2 YYEKEE (reference sequence). V was shortened by 4 bases and J by 2 bases, with 7 bases between the two germline ends. The CDR3 consists of 13 residues. The CDR3 spells CASSRQGNQPQHF. The DNA for the CDR3 is TGTGCCAGCAGCCGCCAAGGCAATCAGCCCCAGCATTTT. Supplemented by reference TRBV5-5 and TRBJ1-5, the full variable domain reads DAGVTQSPTHLIKTRGQQVTLRCSPISGHKSVSWYQQVLGQGPQFIFQYYEKEERGRGNFPDRFSARQFPNYSSELNVNALLLGDSALYLCASSRQGNQPQHFGDGTRLSIL.

J is TRBJ2-7 and V is TRBV7-8; 14 nucleotides line up with TRBD2. V shed 5 bases and J 3 bases; nucleotides not matched to a gene: 9. The CDR3 sequence is 17 residues long. Per the germline V gene, CDR1 is SGHVS and CDR2 is FQNEAQ. CDR3 DNA: TGTGCCAGCAGCCTTACCGGGACTAGCGGGAGCTTCTACGAGCAGTACTTC. Amino acids: CASSLTGTSGSFYEQYF.

The chain employs TRBV7-9 and TRBJ2-2; weak D call: TRBD1 (6 bases). CDR3 length equals 17 residues. In germline, CDR1 is SEHNR, CDR2 FQNEAQ (reference sequence). The V gene lost 1 base and the J gene lost 9 bases, with 21 bases spanning the gap. The CDR3 DNA reads TGTGCCAGCAGCTTAGGGCTTCAGGGGACATATCTTAGGGAGCTGTTTTTT. Its protein product is CASSLGLQGTYLRELFF.

This chain uses TRBV2 with TRBJ1-3; D is ambiguous. The CDR3 is made up of 14 amino acids. Germline V gene lookup returns CDR1 SNHLY and CDR2 FYNNEI. The germline V and J ends were trimmed by 7 bases and 0 bases, with 10 bases remaining between them. The CDR3 loop is CASKGPNSGNTIYF. As DNA, the CDR3 is TGTGCCAGCAAGGGCCCGAACTCTGGAAACACCATATATTTT.

This clone was detected only a few times. This chain links TRBV30 with TRBJ1-1; no reliable D call. V was shortened by 3 bases and J by 0 bases, with 8 bases between the two germline ends. The CDR3 is 13 residues long. CDR1 is GTSNPN, CDR2 SVGIG, per germline (reference sequence). CDR3 bases: TGTGCCTGGAGCACAAACATGAACACTGAAGCTTTCTTT. This codes for CAWSTNMNTEAFF.

The chain has TRBV27 and TRBJ2-5, with D hard to call. The J call may be in error: the DNA end matches TRBJ2-7 better. Germline assignment: CDR1 MNHEY and CDR2 SMNVEV (reference sequence). The CDR3 spans 17 residues. CDR3 loop: CASSSIITSPFAHEQYF. In DNA form, the CDR3 reads TGTGCCAGCAGTTCCATCATAACTTCCCCCTTCGCTCACGAGCAGTACTTC.

This clone was detected only a few times. This chain joins TRBV19 and TRBJ2-6; possibly TRBD1 for D (6 bases). Per germline, CDR1 LNHDA and CDR2 SQIVND (reference sequence). The V and J ends lost 0 bases and 3 bases respectively, with 15 bases between them. This CDR3 contains 18 residues. CDR3 nucleotides: TGTGCCAGTAGTATAGATTTGGACAGTGGAATTGGGGCCAACGTCCTGACTTTC. It translates to CASSIDLDSGIGANVLTF. The whole variable domain, filled in from reference TRBV19 and TRBJ2-6, reads DGGITQSPKYLFRKEGQNVTLSCEQNLNHDAMYWYRQDPGQGLRLIYYSQIVNDFQKGDIAEGYSVSREKKESFPLTVTSAQKNPTAFYLCASSIDLDSGIGANVLTFGAGSRLTVL.

The table lists this clone with a count of one. The J gene is TRBJ1-1, the V gene TRBV28; D possibly corresponds to TRBD1 (6 bases). The CDR3 sequence is 14 residues long. The germline V gene has CDR1 MDHEN and CDR2 SYDVKM. V lost 7 bases and J 0 bases, leaving 12 bases between the germline ends. CDR3: CASKGGNLNTEAFF. For the CDR3, the DNA is TGTGCCAGCAAGGGGGGAAACCTGAACACTGAAGCTTTCTTT.

This rearrangement joins TRBV28 to TRBJ2-7, with 14 bases lining up with TRBD2. CDR1 and CDR2 from the germline V gene are MDHEN and SYDVKM. The V gene end was trimmed by 2 bases and the J gene end by 7 bases; junction bases not matched to a gene: 7. The CDR3 consists of 16 residues. For the CDR3, the DNA is TGTGCCAGCAGTTTACCGGGACTAGCGGGAGCGTGGGAGCAGTACTTC. Protein sequence: CASSLPGLAGAWEQYF.

The rearrangement uses TRBV9 and TRBJ2-1; a possible D gene is TRBD2 (6 bases). The ends were cut back, 3 bases at V and 4 bases at J, with 17 bases in the middle. Germline V lookup: CDR1 SGDLS, CDR2 YYNGEE. The CDR3 length is 16 residues. The CDR3 DNA follows: TGTGCCAGCAGCGAAACTCGGGGACTTTCATACAATGAGCAGTTCTTC. Translated, it gives CASSETRGLSYNEQFF.

The sample holds a few counts of this clone. CDR3: CASSVAPGGRDTQYF. DNA of the CDR3: TGTGCCAGCAGCGTAGCGCCGGGAGGGAGAGATACGCAGTATTTT. The rearrangement uses TRBV9 and TRBJ2-3; 8 bases are shared with TRBD2. The CDR3 sequence is 15 residues long. Germline assignment: CDR1 SGDLS and CDR2 YYNGEE. The ends lost 0 bases at V and 5 bases at J; junction bases unmatched: 5.

The genes are TRBV11-2 and TRBJ2-1; D perhaps matches TRBD1 (6 bases). V lost 4 bases and J lost 0, with 19 bases in between. This CDR3 comprises 18 residues. Germline CDR1 is SGHAT and CDR2 is FQNNGV. The DNA for the CDR3 is TGTGCCAGCAGCTCTAGACGGACAGCTACTTACTCCTACAATGAGCAGTTCTTC. Protein: CASSSRRTATYSYNEQFF.

J is TRBJ1-3 and V is TRBV7-9; D is uncertain. The ends were cut back, 3 bases at V and 4 bases at J, with 10 bases in the middle. The CDR3 length is 14 residues. The germline gives CDR1 SEHNR, CDR2 FQNEAQ (reference sequence). CDR3 residues: CASSFLDLGNTIYF. The CDR3 DNA follows: TGTGCCAGCAGCTTTCTCGACTTGGGAAACACCATATATTTT. Full variable domain (rest looked up from reference TRBV7-9 and TRBJ1-3): DTGVSQNPRHKITKRGQNVTFRCDPISEHNRLYWYRQTLGQGPEFLTYFQNEAQLEKSRLLSDRFSAERPKGSFSTLEIQRTEQGDSAMYLCASSFLDLGNTIYFGEGSWLTVV.

Regarding this clone: One end of the junction fails to match germline, which may point to a read error. The chain uses TRBV5-1 and TRBJ2-7; tentative D call: TRBD1 (5 bases). The CDR3 length is 15 residues. Germline CDR1 and CDR2: SGHRS and YFSETQ. CDR3 sequence: CASSLDTIPSYEQYF. CDR3 nucleotide sequence: TGCGCCAGCAGTTTGGACACCATTCCTTCCTACGAGCAGTACTTC.

The V and J genes are TRBV9 and TRBJ1-2; D perhaps matches TRBD1 (6 bases). Trimming stripped 0 bases from V and 5 bases from J, with 17 bases between. The CDR3 contains 16 residues. Germline V gives CDR1 SGDLS, CDR2 YYNGEE. Written as DNA, the CDR3 is TGTGCCAGCAGCGTAGTAGAGGGGGACACTCTTTATGGCTACACCTTC. Residues: CASSVVEGDTLYGYTF. The full variable domain, rest sourced from reference TRBV9 and TRBJ1-2, is DSGVTQTPKHLITATGQRVTLRCSPRSGDLSVYWYQQSLDQGLQFLIQYYNGEERAKGNILERFSAQQFPDLHSELNLSSLELGDSALYFCASSVVEGDTLYGYTFGSGTRLTVV.

This chain joins TRBV9 and TRBJ2-1, with 8 bases identical to TRBD2. With V trimmed by 2 bases and J by 3 bases, 4 bases remained unmatched. Per germline, CDR1 SGDLS and CDR2 YYNGEE. The CDR3 has 15 residues. The CDR3 nucleotides are TGTGCCAGCAGCGTTCGGACTAGCAACTACAATGAGCAGTTCTTC. Translated: CASSVRTSNYNEQFF.

The chain has TRBV5-1 and TRBJ2-1; D is ambiguous. The CDR3 contains 15 residues. Germline V gene lookup returns CDR1 SGHRS and CDR2 YFSETQ. The germline V and J ends were trimmed by 0 bases and 4 bases, with 11 bases remaining between them. The CDR3 loop reads CASSLEGNPYNEQFF. In DNA form, the CDR3 reads TGCGCCAGCAGCTTGGAGGGAAACCCTTACAATGAGCAGTTCTTC.

The chain is built from TRBV6-5 and TRBJ2-3, with TRBD1 identical over 9 bases. Germline CDR1 and CDR2: MNHEY and SVGAGI. V gave up 9 bases and J gave up 4 bases; unmatched junction bases: 2. This CDR3 region has 12 residues. The CDR3 spells CASRTGADTQYF. The CDR3 DNA follows: TGTGCCAGTCGGACAGGGGCAGATACGCAGTATTTT.

The V call is TRBV5-1, the J call TRBJ2-7; D possibly corresponds to TRBD1 (8 bases). Trimming left V 0 bases short and J 6 bases short, with 19 bases between. Germline V gene lookup returns CDR1 SGHRS and CDR2 YFSETQ. The CDR3 covers 16 residues. The CDR3 nucleotides read TGCGCCAGCAGCTTGGGCCCACAGGGGGGAGGGAGCGAGCAGTACTTC. Its translation: CASSLGPQGGGSEQYF.

J is TRBJ1-2 and V is TRBV18; possibly TRBD1 for D (5 bases). The CDR3 totals 16 residues. Looked up from germline, CDR1 is KGHSH and CDR2 is LQKENI. V dropped 0 bases and J dropped 6 bases, with 17 bases sitting between them. In DNA, the CDR3 is TGTGCCAGCTCACCACCGAGGGTAGGGGCGCTTCATGGCTACACCTTC. Translating gives CASSPPRVGALHGYTF.

The CDR3 loop is CASSIAPPAETQYF. In DNA, the CDR3 is TGTGCCAGTAGTATAGCCCCGCCGGCGGAGACCCAGTACTTC. This chain connects TRBV19 to TRBJ2-5; D remains ambiguous. Trimming took 1 base from V and 5 from J, leaving 11 bases between them. Germline V gene data show CDR1 as LNHDA and CDR2 as SQIVND (reference sequence). This CDR3 has 14 residues.

This clone was counted once. The J gene is TRBJ2-7, the V gene TRBV25-1, with D perhaps being TRBD1 or TRBD2 (5 bases each). This CDR3 has 14 amino acids. V lost 3 bases to trimming and J lost 1 base, with 10 bases between them. In germline, CDR1 is MGHDK, CDR2 SYGVNS. The CDR3 protein is CASSESGSSYEQYF. CDR3 bases: TGTGCCAGCAGTGAGTCAGGGAGTTCCTACGAGCAGTACTTC.

This clone showed up just once. The V and J genes are TRBV10-3 and TRBJ2-2; unclear D gene. This CDR3 has 14 residues. The V end was cut by 5 bases, the J end by 7 bases, with 14 bases between. Germline CDR1 and CDR2: ENHRY and SYGVKD. CDR3 DNA: TGTGCCATCAGTAACAACGAACGCGGCGGGGAGCTGTTTTTT. Translated: CAISNNERGGELFF.

The CDR3 loop is CAIAHKNSYEQYF. CDR3 nucleotide sequence: TGTGCCATTGCCCATAAGAATTCCTACGAGCAGTACTTC. The chain is built from TRBV19 and TRBJ2-7; D is undetermined. The CDR3 runs to 13 residues. Germline CDR1 reads LNHDA; CDR2 reads SQIVND (reference sequence). V was trimmed by 10 bases and J by 1 base, leaving 14 bases between them.

This clone has more than one count but fewer than ten. V is TRBV7-9 and J is TRBJ1-1, with D perhaps TRBD1 (6 bases). Germline CDR1 and CDR2: SEHNR and FQNEAQ (reference sequence). Deletions cut 2 bases from V and 5 bases from J, with 9 bases between. CDR3 length: 13 amino acids. CDR3 in DNA: TGTGCCAGCAGCTTATCACAGGGTACTGAAGCTTTCTTT. This gives the protein CASSLSQGTEAFF.

The J gene is TRBJ1-1, the V gene TRBV29-1; 7 bases line up with TRBD1. This CDR3 spans 13 amino acids. From germline, CDR1 is SQVTM and CDR2 ANQGSEA. Trimming removed 6 bases from V and 12 bases from J; junction bases left unmatched: 16. CDR3 bases: TGCAGCGTCCCAGGGGGGGCACCCCATCGAACTTTCTTT. Encoded protein: CSVPGGAPHRTFF.

This clone appeared a few times. The gene calls are TRBV7-2 and TRBJ2-1, with 10 bases that match TRBD2. The CDR3 loop spans 17 amino acids. Germline V lookup: CDR1 SGHTA, CDR2 FQGNSA. V lost 5 bases, J lost 6 bases, and 13 bases stayed unmatched. The CDR3: CASSPRASGSFGNEQFF. The CDR3 DNA is TGTGCCAGCAGCCCACGGGCTAGCGGGAGTTTTGGCAATGAGCAGTTCTTC.